Each of the 4 T cell receptor beta chains below was sequenced from the same sample in a study of T cell repertoires in cytomegalovirus infection. TCRdb redid the calling of the reads with MiXCR, one entry per CDR3 protein. The sample has about 130,000 distinct CDR3 sequences; less than 9.5% are singletons. The sequenced sample consisted of PBMCs. Source of these receptors: a human donor in good health (CMV status not recorded). Some clones in this sample may be carry-over from other donors' samples.

The chain has TRBV7-6 and TRBJ2-2; 8 bases fit TRBD1. V lost 3 bases, J lost 6 bases, and 6 bases stayed unmatched. The CDR3 consists of 15 residues. Germline CDR1 and CDR2: SGHVS and FNYEAQ. CDR3 bases: TGTGCCAGCAGCTTCCTGGACAGGGCGGCCGGGGAGCTGTTTTTT. Amino acids: CASSFLDRAAGELFF.

There are many counts of this clonotype. The genes are TRBV19 and TRBJ1-6, with D possibly TRBD1 on 5 matching bases. Germline V gives CDR1 LNHDA, CDR2 SQIVND (reference sequence). The CDR3 extends over 14 amino acids. Deletions cut 4 bases from V and 7 bases from J, with 11 bases between. The CDR3, as DNA: TGTGCCAGTAGTACCCGGACACCGAATTCACCCCTCCACTTT. Amino acids: CASSTRTPNSPLHF.

In its sample, this clonotype was seen a few times. V is TRBV12-3 or TRBV12-4 and J is TRBJ2-7, with 9 bases lining up with TRBD2. This CDR3 contains 14 residues. V lost 1 base and J lost 6; bases outside the gene matches: 4. The DNA of the CDR3 is TGTGCCAGCAGTTTAGGGCGGGGGGGATTCGAGCAGTACTTC. Translation gives CASSLGRGGFEQYF.

This clonotype was detected ten times or more. The J gene is TRBJ2-5, the V gene TRBV7-8; no firm D call. V gave up 0 bases and J gave up 5 bases, with 25 bases separating them. This CDR3 contains 19 residues. CDR1 is SGHVS, CDR2 FQNEAQ, per germline. In DNA, the CDR3 is TGTGCCAGCAGCTTAGCGTTGGGTCGTGGAACGACTCCCCGGGAGACCCAGTACTTC. Residues: CASSLALGRGTTPRETQYF.